Shown below are 31 T cell receptor beta chains from a single sample sequenced in a study of CD8 T cells in ankylosing spondylitis. Study-wide results and caveats: Ankylosing spondylitis blood appeared to carry a characteristic TCR beta motif of roughly eight highly homologous variants.

These receptors have no identified antigens. TCRdb recomputed calls from the 5' RACE reads with MiXCR, one row per CDR3 protein. The table records hundreds of thousands of distinct CDR3 sequences, 15% to 20% of them present only once. The material sequenced was blood, either unsorted or a sorted T cell fraction (not recorded which). These receptors all stem from a male donor with ankylosing spondylitis.

This clonotype was detected only a few times. This chain links TRBV7-2 with TRBJ2-6, with 8 bases identical to TRBD1. Trimming cost V 5 bases and J 0 bases; bases outside gene matches: 6. Germline lookup yields CDR1 SGHTA and CDR2 FQGNSA. This CDR3 spans 17 amino acids. CDR3 sequence: CASSSFGQGSGANVLTF. CDR3 in DNA: TGTGCCAGCAGCAGTTTCGGACAGGGCTCTGGGGCCAACGTCCTGACTTTC.

The chain has TRBV28 and TRBJ2-1; 8 bases are shared with TRBD2. The V segment lost 6 bases and the J segment 4 bases; nucleotides outside the gene matches: 5. The CDR3 is 14 amino acids. Germline V gene lookup returns CDR1 MDHEN and CDR2 SYDVKM. The chain's CDR3 is CASRIAGSYNEQFF. The CDR3 bases are TGTGCCAGCAGAATAGCGGGAAGTTACAATGAGCAGTTCTTC.

V and J are TRBV4-1 and TRBJ1-5, with D tentatively TRBD1 (5 bases). Deletions cut 4 bases from V and 5 bases from J, with 12 bases between. Germline V gene lookup returns CDR1 MGHRA and CDR2 YSYEKL. This CDR3 region has 14 residues. The CDR3 is CASSRGGWDQPQHF. The CDR3 DNA reads as TGCGCCAGCAGCCGCGGGGGGTGGGATCAGCCCCAGCATTTT.

The chain carries TRBV7-9 and TRBJ1-2; possibly TRBD1 for D (6 bases). V lost 2 bases, J lost 7 bases, and 14 bases lay in between. The CDR3 is 14 residues long. From germline, CDR1 is SEHNR and CDR2 FQNEAQ (reference sequence). The CDR3 loop is CASSLQGSRSGYTF. The CDR3 DNA reads as TGTGCCAGCAGCTTACAGGGGTCCAGGTCTGGCTACACCTTC.

This clonotype has a handful of counts. The V and J genes are TRBV10-3 and TRBJ1-2, with D tentatively TRBD1 (5 bases). Trimming left V 4 bases short and J 5 bases short, with 8 bases between. The length of the CDR3 is 12 residues. Per germline, CDR1 ENHRY and CDR2 SYGVKD. The CDR3 sequence is CAISGQKYGYTF. CDR3 bases: TGTGCCATCAGTGGACAGAAGTATGGCTACACCTTC.

The rearrangement links TRBV5-4 to TRBJ1-2; 9 nucleotides match TRBD1. The V segment lost 0 bases and the J segment 8 bases; nucleotides outside the gene matches: 8. The CDR3 consists of 15 residues. Germline-derived CDR1 and CDR2 are SGHNT and YYREEE (reference sequence). CDR3 sequence: CASSLDRGLGGGYTF. The DNA for the CDR3 is TGTGCCAGCAGCTTGGACAGGGGGCTTGGAGGGGGCTACACCTTC.

The chain combines TRBV25-1 with TRBJ1-5, with 9 bases identical to TRBD1. Germline values: CDR1 MGHDK, CDR2 SYGVNS. V lost 8 bases and J lost 5; bases outside the gene matches: 13. There are 16 residues in the CDR3. The CDR3, as DNA: TGTGCCAGCCTCCGGGACAGGGTTTTGGGGTATCAGCCCCAGCATTTT. Translation gives CASLRDRVLGYQPQHF.

The CDR3 reads CAISGKGQDTDTQYF. The CDR3 nucleotides read TGTGCCATCAGTGGAAAGGGACAGGACACAGATACGCAGTATTTT. The chain combines TRBV10-3 with TRBJ2-3; 8 positions match TRBD1. The CDR3 runs to 15 residues. V was pared by 4 bases and J by 2 bases, with 5 bases of the junction left unmatched. CDR1 and CDR2 (germline): ENHRY, SYGVKD.

This clonotype was recorded a few times. J is TRBJ1-6 and V is TRBV20-1; 7 positions match TRBD1. The germline V gene has CDR1 DFQATT and CDR2 SNEGSKA (reference sequence). The ends lost 0 bases at V and 7 bases at J; junction bases unmatched: 6. This CDR3 contains 15 residues. CDR3 residues: CSARDQGGSNSPLHF. Written as DNA, the CDR3 is TGCAGTGCTAGAGACCAAGGGGGCTCCAATTCACCCCTCCACTTT.

The chain recombines TRBV25-1 with TRBJ1-1; D gene unclear. Per germline, CDR1 MGHDK and CDR2 SYGVNS. The CDR3 extends over 13 amino acids. The ends were cut back, 4 bases at V and 10 bases at J, with 16 bases in the middle. The CDR3 protein is CASSGTRGLGAFF. The CDR3, as DNA: TGTGCCAGCAGTGGTACACGGGGATTGGGAGCTTTCTTT.

The genes are TRBV6-5 and TRBJ2-1; TRBD2 matches at 10 bases. Losses at the gene ends were 2 bases for V and 8 bases for J; bases not matched to a gene: 15. Germline lookup yields CDR1 MNHEY and CDR2 SVGAGI. The CDR3 extends over 18 amino acids. CDR3 residues: CASSYRLAGAPSIDEQFF. The CDR3 DNA follows: TGTGCCAGCAGTTACCGGCTAGCGGGGGCTCCCTCCATTGATGAGCAGTTCTTC.

This clonotype was seen only a few times. J is TRBJ1-4 and V is TRBV3-1; 10 bases are a match to TRBD1. V shed 4 bases and J 3 bases; nucleotides not matched to a gene: 8. The CDR3 has 17 residues. Germline lookup yields CDR1 LGHDT and CDR2 YNNKEL (reference sequence). The CDR3 sequence: CASSPIDRGLSNEKLFF. The CDR3 bases are TGTGCCAGCAGCCCAATAGACAGGGGGCTATCTAATGAAAAACTGTTTTTT.

This clonotype was observed a few times. For the CDR3, the DNA is TGCGCCAGCAGCCAAGATACAGGGGCTGATGGCTACACCTTC. The encoded protein is CASSQDTGADGYTF. The genes are TRBV4-3 and TRBJ1-2; 7 positions match TRBD1. The CDR3 extends over 14 amino acids. Germline CDR1 and CDR2: LGHNA and YSLEER. Trimming removed 0 bases from V and 6 bases from J; junction bases left unmatched: 4.

This clonotype appeared a few times. This rearrangement joins TRBV7-3 to TRBJ1-1; 11 nucleotides match TRBD1. Germline CDR1 SGHTA, CDR2 FQGTGA. V was clipped by 0 bases and J by 4 bases; unmatched bases: 7. CDR3 length: 17 amino acids. The CDR3 protein is CASSLTGGTGGLTEAFF. The CDR3 DNA is TGTGCCAGCAGCTTAACAGGGGGGACAGGGGGGCTCACTGAAGCTTTCTTT.

This clonotype was seen only a few times. The rearrangement uses TRBV5-6 and TRBJ2-5; 10 nucleotides match TRBD2. The germline V gene encodes CDR1 SGHDT and CDR2 YYEEEE. Unmatched junction bases numbered 10, after V lost 0 bases and J lost 5 bases. This CDR3 is 17 amino acids long. The CDR3 here is CASSLGVLAGAVETQYF. The DNA for the CDR3 is TGTGCCAGCAGCTTGGGTGTGCTAGCGGGAGCCGTGGAGACCCAGTACTTC. Combining the CDR3 with reference TRBV5-6 and TRBJ2-5 gives the whole variable domain DAGVTQSPTHLIKTRGQQVTLRCSPKSGHDTVSWYQQALGQGPQFIFQYYEEEERQRGNFPDRFSGHQFPNYSSELNVNALLLGDSALYLCASSLGVLAGAVETQYFGPGTRLLVL.

This clonotype was observed many times. The V and J genes are TRBV6-5 and TRBJ2-7; D is perhaps TRBD2 (5 bases). CDR1 MNHEY and CDR2 SVGAGI come from the germline V gene. Trimming stripped 0 bases from V and 5 bases from J, with 8 bases between. The CDR3 is 13 residues long. This CDR3 reads CASSYSNGDEQYF. In nucleotides, the CDR3 is TGTGCCAGCAGTTACTCGAACGGGGACGAGCAGTACTTC.

Sample share makes this clonotype medium-sized. The J gene is TRBJ1-1, the V gene TRBV7-3; D uncertain. Germline CDR1 reads SGHTA; CDR2 reads FQGTGA. The CDR3 sequence is 13 residues long. V lost 5 bases and J lost 2, with 9 bases in between. The CDR3 bases are TGTGCCAGCAGCAAGTCGAAAAACACTGAAGCTTTCTTT. This gives the protein CASSKSKNTEAFF.

This clonotype was recorded a few times. The chain couples TRBV20-1 to TRBJ1-2; tentatively, D is TRBD1 (5 bases). This CDR3 spans 11 amino acids. V was cut by 5 bases and J by 10 bases, with 14 bases left in between. CDR1 and CDR2 (germline): DFQATT, SNEGSKA (reference sequence). The CDR3 nucleotides are TGCAGTGCTCTCCCGGGGGAAGTCTACACCTTC. Its protein product is CSALPGEVYTF.

This chain joins TRBV7-2 and TRBJ2-2, with TRBD2 identical over 10 bases. This CDR3 comprises 17 residues. The V and J ends lost 1 base and 6 bases, in that order; junction bases with no gene match: 8. The germline CDR1 and CDR2 sequences are SGHTA and FQGNSA. The CDR3 DNA reads as TGTGCCAGCAGCTTAGTGCTAGCGGGAGACTACGCCGGGGAGCTGTTTTTT. Translation gives CASSLVLAGDYAGELFF.

The sample holds a few counts of this clonotype. The chain couples TRBV3-1 to TRBJ1-3; D uncertain. With 4 bases removed from V and 4 bases from J, the gap between germline ends came to 14 bases. The CDR3 contains 15 residues. Germline CDR1 and CDR2: LGHDT and YNNKEL (reference sequence). The chain's CDR3 is CASSPRRQAGNTIYF. CDR3 DNA sequence: TGTGCCAGCAGCCCCCGGCGACAAGCGGGAAACACCATATATTTT.

The chain is built from TRBV20-1 and TRBJ2-3, with D unresolved. CDR3 length equals 12 residues. The V and J ends lost 6 bases and 3 bases respectively, with 10 bases between them. Germline V gene lookup returns CDR1 DFQATT and CDR2 SNEGSKA (reference sequence). CDR3 region: CSAHRRTDTQYF. The CDR3 nucleotides are TGCAGTGCCCACCGAAGGACAGATACGCAGTATTTT.

This clonotype was detected only a few times. V gene TRBV5-1 combines with J gene TRBJ2-7; weak D call: TRBD1 (6 bases). V lost 6 bases and J lost 1, with 11 bases in between. The CDR3 sequence is 13 residues long. Germline lookup yields CDR1 SGHRS and CDR2 YFSETQ. CDR3 nucleotide sequence: TGCGCCAGCACCCTGACAGGATCCTACGAGCAGTACTTC. This gives the protein CASTLTGSYEQYF.

The chain employs TRBV11-3 and TRBJ2-3, with D possibly TRBD2 on 6 matching bases. The CDR3 sequence is 15 residues long. Germline V lookup: CDR1 SGHNT, CDR2 YENEEA. Trimming cost V 2 bases and J 2 bases, with 11 bases left between them. The DNA of the CDR3 is TGTGCCAGCAGCTTATCCGGGAGTTACACAGATACGCAGTATTTT. Protein: CASSLSGSYTDTQYF.

This clonotype was counted ten times or more. J is TRBJ1-2 and V is TRBV29-1, with D perhaps matching TRBD1 (5 bases). V lost 6 bases and J lost 3, with 20 bases in between. The CDR3 has 15 amino acids. Germline V gene sequence: CDR1 SQVTM, CDR2 ANQGSEA. The CDR3 region has the DNA TGCAGCGTCGAACGTTGGCAGGGCCCCGACTATGGCTACACCTTC. Translation gives CSVERWQGPDYGYTF.

Only a few counts were recorded for this clonotype. In DNA, the CDR3 is TGCAGTGCTAGAGAGCCCCGGGCAGGGTTGGACACCGGGGAGCTGTTTTTT. Its translation is CSAREPRAGLDTGELFF. The chain combines TRBV20-1 with TRBJ2-2, with D perhaps TRBD1 (5 bases). The V gene lost 0 bases and the J gene lost 3 bases, with 17 bases spanning the gap. CDR1 and CDR2 from the germline V gene are DFQATT and SNEGSKA (reference sequence). This CDR3 contains 17 residues.

V is TRBV11-2 and J is TRBJ2-1, with D possibly matching TRBD2 (5 bases). This CDR3 spans 13 amino acids. Trimming cost V 4 bases and J 7 bases, with 11 bases left between them. Germline V lookup: CDR1 SGHAT, CDR2 FQNNGV. The CDR3 DNA reads TGTGCCAGCAGCTCCCGTACGGGGAATGAGCAGTTCTTC. This codes for CASSSRTGNEQFF.

The chain employs TRBV5-1 and TRBJ1-2; no clear D gene. The CDR3 loop spans 13 amino acids. V shed 2 bases and J shed 4 bases, with 9 bases lying between them. Looked up from germline, CDR1 is SGHRS and CDR2 is YFSETQ. The CDR3 DNA sequence: TGCGCCAGCAGCTTACGGATGGGCTATGGCTACACCTTC. Protein product: CASSLRMGYGYTF.

The genes are TRBV20-1 and TRBJ2-2, with TRBD2 identical over 7 bases. Trimming cost V 2 bases and J 7 bases; bases outside gene matches: 4. The CDR3 spans 13 residues. From germline, CDR1 is DFQATT and CDR2 SNEGSKA (reference sequence). CDR3 nucleotides: TGCAGTGCTAGACGGGGGGAGGTCGGGGAGCTGTTTTTT. Its translation is CSARRGEVGELFF.

A few counts support this clonotype. J is TRBJ2-5 and V is TRBV2, with D perhaps TRBD2 (6 bases). This CDR3 region has 16 residues. CDR1 SNHLY and CDR2 FYNNEI come from the germline V gene. Trimming shortened V by 4 bases and J by 4 bases, and 19 bases separated the two germline ends. Here the CDR3 DNA reads TGTGCCAGCAGTGCGGGGACCGGAAGGGGAGGAGAGACCCAGTACTTC. It translates to CASSAGTGRGGETQYF.

This clonotype was counted a single time. V usage is TRBV27 and J usage is TRBJ2-5; TRBD2 agrees at 9 bases. V shed 6 bases and J 5 bases; nucleotides not matched to a gene: 10. The germline gives CDR1 MNHEY, CDR2 SMNVEV (reference sequence). The CDR3 loop spans 15 amino acids. This CDR3 reads CASRPSGKGGETQYF. The CDR3 DNA reads as TGTGCCAGCAGGCCTAGCGGGAAAGGGGGGGAGACCCAGTACTTC.

Only a few counts were recorded for this clonotype. V gene TRBV6-5 combines with J gene TRBJ2-5, with TRBD2 identical over 12 bases. With V trimmed by 0 bases and J by 5 bases, 7 bases remained unmatched. Looked up from germline, CDR1 is MNHEY and CDR2 is SVGAGI. This CDR3 spans 17 amino acids. Here the CDR3 reads CASSYSASGGARETQYF. The CDR3 bases are TGTGCCAGCAGTTACTCCGCTAGCGGGGGGGCTAGGGAGACCCAGTACTTC.